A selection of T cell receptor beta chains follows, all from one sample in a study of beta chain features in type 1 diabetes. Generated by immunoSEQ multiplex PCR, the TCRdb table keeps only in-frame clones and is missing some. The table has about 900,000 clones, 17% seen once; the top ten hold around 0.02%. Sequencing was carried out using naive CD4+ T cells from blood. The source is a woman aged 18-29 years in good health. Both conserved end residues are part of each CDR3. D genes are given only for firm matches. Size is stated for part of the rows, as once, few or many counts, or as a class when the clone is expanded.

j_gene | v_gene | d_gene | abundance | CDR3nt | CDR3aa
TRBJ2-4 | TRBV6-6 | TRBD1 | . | TGTGCCAGCGAGACAGGGGATATGATCTTAAACATTCAGTACTTC | CASETGDMILNIQYF
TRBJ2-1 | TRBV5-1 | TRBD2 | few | TGCGCCAGCAGCTTATGGACTAGCGGGAGCTATGAGCAGTTCTTC | CASSLWTSGSYEQFF
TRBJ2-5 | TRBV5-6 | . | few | TGTGCCAGCAGCACACGGGAGACCCAGTACTTC | CASSTRETQYF
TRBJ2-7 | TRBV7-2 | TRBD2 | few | TGTGCCAGCAGCTATAGACTAGCAGAGGCCTACGAGCAGTACTTC | CASSYRLAEAYEQYF
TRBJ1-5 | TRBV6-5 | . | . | TGTGCCAGCAGCCCGGAGCCAGGGCCCAATCAGCCCCAGCATTTT | CASSPEPGPNQPQHF
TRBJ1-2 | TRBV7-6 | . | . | TGTGCCAGCAGCCCGCGATACCGGACGGGCGGCTACACCTTC | CASSPRYRTGGYTF
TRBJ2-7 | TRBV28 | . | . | TGTGCCAGCGGCGAAGGGGCCCAGCCTTACGAGCAGTACTTC | CASGEGAQPYEQYF
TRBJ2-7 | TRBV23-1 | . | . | TGCGCCAGCAGTCAAAACCTTGGCGTGGACCCGGGTTGTTTAATCAGATACGAGCAGTACTTC | CASSQNLGVDPGCLIRYEQYF
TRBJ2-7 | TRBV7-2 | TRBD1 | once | TGTGCCAGCAGCAAAGGACAGGGGGATTCCTACGAGCAGTACTTC | CASSKGQGDSYEQYF
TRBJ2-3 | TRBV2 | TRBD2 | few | TGTGCCAGCAGCCTCCCGACTACACCGACGCTAGCGGCGACAGATACGCAGTATTTT | CASSLPTTPTLAATDTQYF
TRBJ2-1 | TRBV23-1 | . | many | TGCGCCAGCAGTAATCAGGTGGAGCAGTTCTTC | CASSNQVEQFF
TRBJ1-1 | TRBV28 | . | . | TGTGCCAGCAGTTTATGGGGGGTCGTCACTGAAGCTTTCTTT | CASSLWGVVTEAFF
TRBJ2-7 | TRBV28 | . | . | TGTGCCAGTTACAGCTCACAGGGTACCTACGAGCAGTACTTC | CASYSSQGTYEQYF
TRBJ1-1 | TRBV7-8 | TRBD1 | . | TGTGCCAGCAGCTCTCGATCCACAGGGGTAACCACTGAAGCTTTCTTT | CASSSRSTGVTTEAFF
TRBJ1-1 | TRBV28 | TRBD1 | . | TGTGCCAGCAGTGCCGGACAGGGATGGGTCGCTGAAGCTTTCTTT | CASSAGQGWVAEAFF
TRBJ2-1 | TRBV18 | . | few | TGTGCCAGCTCACCTAATCTTTCCTACAATGAGCAGTTCTTC | CASSPNLSYNEQFF
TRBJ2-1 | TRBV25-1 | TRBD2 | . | TGTGCCAGCAGTGAGCGGACTAGTGTAAGTGAGCAGTTCTTC | CASSERTSVSEQFF
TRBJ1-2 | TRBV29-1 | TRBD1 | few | TGCAGCGTGGGGACAGGGGCGGGGAACTATGGCTACACCTTC | CSVGTGAGNYGYTF
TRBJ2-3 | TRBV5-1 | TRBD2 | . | TGCGCCAGCGATAGCGGGAGCGCAGATACGCAGTATTTT | CASDSGSADTQYF
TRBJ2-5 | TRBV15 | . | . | TGTGCCACCAGCAGAGATCTGGGGAACCAAGAGACCCAGTACTTC | CATSRDLGNQETQYF
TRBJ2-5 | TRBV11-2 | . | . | TGTGCCAGCAGCTTAGCGTTGGCAGGGTGGAGGGAGACCCAGTACTTC | CASSLALAGWRETQYF
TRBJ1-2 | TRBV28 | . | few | TGTGCCAGCAGTTTGGACAGCTACGGCTACACCTTC | CASSLDSYGYTF
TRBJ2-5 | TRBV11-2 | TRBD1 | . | TGTGCCAGCAGCCCTCACTTGGACAGGGCTGGGGGGACCCAGTACTTC | CASSPHLDRAGGTQYF
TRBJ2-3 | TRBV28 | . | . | TGTGCCAGCAGTTTATGGCTCACTGGTGGGACAGATACGCAGTATTTT | CASSLWLTGGTDTQYF
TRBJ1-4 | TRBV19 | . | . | TGTGCCAGTAGTATGTTGTCGGGGAATGAAAAACTGTTTTTT | CASSMLSGNEKLFF
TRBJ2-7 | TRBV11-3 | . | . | TGTGCCAGCAGCGTCGGCCGGTCCTACGAGCAGTACTTC | CASSVGRSYEQYF
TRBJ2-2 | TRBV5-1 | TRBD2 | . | TGCGCCAGCAGCTTGGTTTCACTAGCGGCCTCGAACACCGGGGAGCTGTTTTTT | CASSLVSLAASNTGELFF
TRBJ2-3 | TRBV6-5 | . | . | TGTGCCAGCGGGAGCTGGGGCACAGATACGCAGTATTTT | CASGSWGTDTQYF
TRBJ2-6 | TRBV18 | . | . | TGTGCCAGCTCACCGATGGCGGATCTCACTGGGGCCAACGTCCTGACTTTC | CASSPMADLTGANVLTF
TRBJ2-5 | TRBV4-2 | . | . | TGTGCCAGCAGCCAAGATCGCCTCCCTGCGGAGACCCAGTACTTC | CASSQDRLPAETQYF
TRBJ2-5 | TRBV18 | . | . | TGTGCCAGCTCACCCGATGAGACCCAGTACTTC | CASSPDETQYF
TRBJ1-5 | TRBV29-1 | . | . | TGCAGCGTTGTAGTAGGGGTCAATCAGCCCCAGCATTTT | CSVVVGVNQPQHF
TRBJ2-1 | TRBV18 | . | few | TGTGCCAGCTCACCCGGAAGACCCCTAGCTAGCTCCTACAATGAGCAGTTCTTC | CASSPGRPLASSYNEQFF
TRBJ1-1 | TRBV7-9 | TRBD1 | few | TGTGCCAGCAGCCCGCGGGACAGGGGGAACACTGAAGCTTTCTTT | CASSPRDRGNTEAFF
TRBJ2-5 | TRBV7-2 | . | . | TGTGCCAGCAGGCGCGAGGGAGGAGAGACCCAGTACTTC | CASRREGGETQYF
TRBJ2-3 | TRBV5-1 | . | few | TGCGCCAGCAGCTGGGGATCGGGCCCCTCGGATACGCAGTATTTT | CASSWGSGPSDTQYF
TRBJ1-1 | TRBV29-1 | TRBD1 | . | TGCAGCGTTGCTTGGACAGGGAACACTGAAGCTTTCTTT | CSVAWTGNTEAFF
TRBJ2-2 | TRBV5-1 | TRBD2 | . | TGCGCCAGCAGACTAGCGGGAGCTCCCACCGGGGAGCTGTTTTTT | CASRLAGAPTGELFF
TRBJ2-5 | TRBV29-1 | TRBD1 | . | TGCAGCGTTGCAGAGGGGGCGCTGAGGGAGACCCAGTACTTC | CSVAEGALRETQYF
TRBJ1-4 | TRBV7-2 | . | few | TGTGCCAGCAGCTTAAAGGGGGGAACTAATGAAAAACTGTTTTTT | CASSLKGGTNEKLFF
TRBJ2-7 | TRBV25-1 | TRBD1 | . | TGTGCCAGCAGTAGAGCAGGGGGCGGCGAGCAGTACTTC | CASSRAGGGEQYF
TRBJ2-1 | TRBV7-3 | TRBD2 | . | TGTGCCAGCAGCCCCAGCGGGGGAAATGAGCAGTTCTTC | CASSPSGGNEQFF
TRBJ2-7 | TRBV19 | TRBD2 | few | TGTGCCAGTAGTATCTGGCTAGCGGGAGTCCACGAGCAGTACTTC | CASSIWLAGVHEQYF
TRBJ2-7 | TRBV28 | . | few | TGTGCCAGCAGTTTAGGTCTTACGCCCAAACTTACCTACGAGCAGTACTTC | CASSLGLTPKLTYEQYF
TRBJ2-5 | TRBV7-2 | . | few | TGTGCCAGCGGTTTCCCCGAGTGGGAGACCCAGTACTTC | CASGFPEWETQYF
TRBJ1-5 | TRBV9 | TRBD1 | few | TGTGCCAGCAGCACGGGACAGGGAAGCAATCAGCCCCAGCATTTT | CASSTGQGSNQPQHF
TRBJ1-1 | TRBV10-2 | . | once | TGCGCCAGCAGTGACGACCCCGGACCGACCACTGAAGCTTTCTTT | CASSDDPGPTTEAFF
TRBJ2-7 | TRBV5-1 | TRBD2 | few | TGCGCCAGCAGTTGGACTAGCGGGAGATCCTACGAGCAGTACTTC | CASSWTSGRSYEQYF
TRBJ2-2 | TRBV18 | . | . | TGTGCCAGCTCTCGTACCGGGACTCTAAACACCGGGGAGCTGTTTTTT | CASSRTGTLNTGELFF
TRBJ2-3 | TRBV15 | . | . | TGTGCCACCAGCAGAGATCGCGGTAGAGATACGCAGTATTTT | CATSRDRGRDTQYF
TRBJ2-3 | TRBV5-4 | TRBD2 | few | TGTGCCAGCAGCGTCGGGACTAAAGATACGCAGTATTTT | CASSVGTKDTQYF
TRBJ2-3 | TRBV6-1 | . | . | TGTGCCAGCAGTGTACAGCAGGGTACCGATACGCAGTATTTT | CASSVQQGTDTQYF